Below, 22 T cell receptor beta chains from the same sample are listed, as sequenced in a study of T cells in women clearing cervical HPV infection. Sequencing was performed with immunoSEQ multiplex PCR; in TCRdb, only in-frame clones are kept and a portion is missing. The sample has tens of thousands of clones. Sequenced: blood buffy coat. These receptors were collected from a woman between 18 and 70 years old with a cervical HPV16 infection that either progressed to CIN3+ or cleared (not recorded which).

The CDR3 bases that were read are TGTGCCAGCAGCATACAGGGGTCCTACGAG. It is translated as CASSIQGSYE. The entire CDR3 is CASSIQGSYEQYF. The V gene is TRBV7-8, the J gene TRBJ2-7; TRBD1 matches at 7 bases. The read terminates 3 residues before the CDR3 end, so the remaining end is supplied by the germline J gene. The trim removed 5 bases at V and 1 base at J, leaving 2 bases unmatched. This CDR3 contains 13 residues. Germline assignment: CDR1 SGHVS and CDR2 FQNEAQ. Full variable domain (remainder filled in from reference TRBV7-8 and TRBJ2-7): GAGVSQSPRYKVAKRGQDVALRCDPISGHVSLFWYQQALGQGPEFLTYFQNEAQLDKSGLPSDRFFAERPEGSVSTLKIQRTQQEDSAVYLCASSIQGSYEQYFGPGTRLTVT.

With regard to this clone: The read falls 3 residues short of the CDR3 end, and the missing part is taken from the germline J gene. This chain joins TRBV19 and TRBJ2-7; TRBD2 matches at 9 bases. The germline V gene encodes CDR1 LNHDA and CDR2 SQIVND (reference sequence). V shed 5 bases and J 5 bases; nucleotides not matched to a gene: 10. The CDR3 has 15 amino acids. CDR3 bases read: TGTGCCAGTAGTCATCGGACGGGACTAGCTAACGAG. Protein sequence: CASSHRTGLANE. The full CDR3 protein is CASSHRTGLANEQYF. The full variable domain, in which reference TRBV19 and TRBJ2-7 provide the parts outside the CDR3, is DGGITQSPKYLFRKEGQNVTLSCEQNLNHDAMYWYRQDPGQGLRLIYYSQIVNDFQKGDIAEGYSVSREKKESFPLTVTSAQKNPTAFYLCASSHRTGLANEQYFGPGTRLTVT.

Concerning this clone: The read finishes 3 residues shy of the CDR3 end, and the germline J gene is used to complete it. The genes are TRBV5-1 and TRBJ1-6, with D possibly matching TRBD1 (6 bases). V was cut by 4 bases and J by 8 bases, with 13 bases left in between. The CDR3 loop spans 14 amino acids. Germline CDR1 SGHRS, CDR2 YFSETQ. The CDR3 sequence is CASSLPGQYSPLHF. CDR3 DNA, as far as it was read: TGCGCCAGCAGCCTACCGGGACAATATTCACCC.

Regarding this clone: The CDR3 end lies 3 residues beyond the end of the read and is filled in from the germline J gene. The rearrangement joins TRBV28 to TRBJ2-5; possible D gene TRBD1, 6 bases. The V end was cut by 5 bases, the J end by 2 bases, with 15 bases between. The CDR3 spans 15 residues. Germline V gene sequence: CDR1 MDHEN, CDR2 SYDVKM. The covered CDR3 bases are TGTGCCAGCAGTCCCCAGGGGCTAGGGCAAGAGACC. The encoded protein is CASSPQGLGQET. The CDR3 reads in full as CASSPQGLGQETQYF.

For this clone: Read sequence stops 3 residues before the CDR3 end, and the germline J gene provides the missing end. V is TRBV20-1 and J is TRBJ2-7, with D perhaps TRBD2 (6 bases). CDR3 size: 15 residues. Trimming removed 3 bases from V and 2 bases from J, with 17 bases in between. The V gene's germline CDR1 is DFQATT and CDR2 SNEGSKA (reference sequence). The covered CDR3 bases are TGCAGTGCTAGGGGTCGGGGAGGTGGTACCTACGAG. Translating gives CSARGRGGGTYE. The CDR3 as a whole reads CSARGRGGGTYEQYF.

Here the CDR3 reads CSVATGQGYNQPQHF. The CDR3 DNA, read in part, is TGCAGCGTCGCCACCGGACAGGGTTACAATCAGCCC. The rearrangement links TRBV29-1 to TRBJ1-5; 8 bases align to TRBD1. The read terminates 3 residues ahead of where the CDR3 ends, so the germline J gene completes it. Germline V gene data show CDR1 as SQVTM and CDR2 as ANQGSEA. The CDR3 totals 15 residues. Trimming took 6 bases from V and 3 from J; bases not matched to a gene: 10.

A word on this clone: The read halts 3 residues ahead of the CDR3 end, with the missing end drawn from the germline J gene. This chain joins TRBV19 and TRBJ2-5, with 9 bases matching TRBD1. This CDR3 has 14 residues. V lost 1 base, J lost 5 bases, and 2 bases stayed unmatched. Germline loops: CDR1 LNHDA, CDR2 SQIVND (reference sequence). CDR3 bases read: TGTGCCAGTAGTATAGGGACAGGGGTGGAGACC. It specifies CASSIGTGVET. Given in full, the CDR3 is CASSIGTGVETQYF.

Regarding this clone: Coverage ceases 3 residues before the CDR3 finishes, and the germline J gene fills in the end. V usage is TRBV5-1 and J usage is TRBJ1-1; perhaps TRBD1 as D (5 bases). Trimming took 2 bases from V and 3 from J, leaving 8 bases between them. Germline assignment: CDR1 SGHRS and CDR2 YFSETQ. The CDR3 extends over 13 amino acids. The CDR3 bases that were read are TGCGCCAGCAGCTTAGGACACGACACTGAA. Amino acid sequence: CASSLGHDTE. The full CDR3 protein is CASSLGHDTEAFF.

A word on this clone: The CDR3 extends 3 residues past the end of the read, so its final part is completed from the germline J gene. The J gene is TRBJ1-4, the V gene TRBV19; the D is unclear. V lost 3 bases and J 4 bases, leaving 6 bases between the germline ends. The germline CDR1 and CDR2 sequences are LNHDA and SQIVND (reference sequence). The CDR3 runs 13 residues. The CDR3 bases that were read are TGTGCCAGTAGTATCGGGTTTAATGAAAAA. Translated, it gives CASSIGFNEK. In full, the CDR3 reads CASSIGFNEKLFF.

Concerning this clone itself: The read halts 3 residues ahead of the CDR3 end, with the missing end drawn from the germline J gene. V gene TRBV10-2 combines with J gene TRBJ2-2; 7 bases are a match to TRBD1. The CDR3 loop spans 14 amino acids. Trimming at V came to 8 bases and at J to 0 bases, leaving 3 bases not matched to a gene. Looked up from germline, CDR1 is WSHSY and CDR2 is SAAADI. The covered CDR3 bases are TGCGCCAGCGTAGACAGGGCGAACACCGGGGAG. Protein product: CASVDRANTGE. The whole CDR3 reads CASVDRANTGELFF.

Note on this clone: The read falls 3 residues short of the CDR3 end, and the missing part is taken from the germline J gene. The J gene is TRBJ1-4, the V gene TRBV5-1; 7 nucleotides line up with TRBD1. With V trimmed by 4 bases and J by 6 bases, 6 bases remained unmatched. CDR1 SGHRS and CDR2 YFSETQ come from the germline V gene. The length of the CDR3 is 14 residues. The CDR3 bases that were read are TGCGCCAGCAGCCTGACAGGGATGGATGAAAAA. Protein: CASSLTGMDEK. The whole CDR3 reads CASSLTGMDEKLFF.

In regard to this clone: The read falls 3 residues short of the CDR3 end, and the missing part is taken from the germline J gene. J is TRBJ2-7 and V is TRBV5-1; 10 bases fit TRBD1. There are 18 residues in the CDR3. Germline trimming cut 0 bases from V and 2 bases from J; bases unmatched to any gene: 11. CDR1 is SGHRS and CDR2 is YFSETQ in the germline V gene. The DNA read from the CDR3 is TGCGCCAGCAGCTTGGCCGGGACAGGGGTCCATTATCCCTACGAG. It specifies CASSLAGTGVHYPYE. The whole CDR3 reads CASSLAGTGVHYPYEQYF. The variable domain in full, completed from reference TRBV5-1 and TRBJ2-7, reads KAGVTQTPRYLIKTRGQQVTLSCSPISGHRSVSWYQQTPGQGLQFLFEYFSETQRNKGNFPGRFSGRQFSNSRSEMNVSTLELGDSALYLCASSLAGTGVHYPYEQYFGPGTRLTVT.

Of note for this clone: The DNA ends 3 residues before the CDR3 does, and the rest of the CDR3 is filled in from the germline J gene. Other DNA sequences in the sample encode the same CDR3. The chain joins TRBV6-2 or TRBV6-3 to TRBJ1-3, with D possibly being TRBD1 (6 bases). The V gene's germline CDR1 is MNHEY and CDR2 SVGEGT. The CDR3 length is 16 residues. Between the trimmed V and J ends, which lost 6 bases and 3 bases, there was a span of 18 bases. CDR3 residues: CASRPADRRIGNTIYF. CDR3 DNA (partial): TGTGCCAGCAGGCCCGCCGACAGGAGAATTGGAAACACC.

On this clone itself: The read ends 3 residues before the CDR3 terminus; that terminus is restored from the germline J gene. The gene calls are TRBV28 and TRBJ2-7; the match to TRBD1 covers 9 bases. V dropped 8 bases and J dropped 3; count of bases not matched to a gene: 2. The germline CDR1 and CDR2 sequences are MDHEN and SYDVKM. This CDR3 has 12 residues. CDR3 region: CASGTGSYEQYF. The part of the CDR3 DNA that was read is TGTGCCAGCGGGACAGGGAGCTACGAG.

About this clone itself: The read ends 3 residues early relative to the CDR3; the germline J gene fills the gap. The genes are TRBV28 and TRBJ2-5, with TRBD2 matching 7 bases. Losses at the gene ends were 4 bases for V and 5 bases for J; bases not matched to a gene: 10. CDR3 size: 15 residues. Germline loops: CDR1 MDHEN, CDR2 SYDVKM. The covered CDR3 bases are TGTGCCAGCAGTTCCCGGCGGGGGACGAGGGAGACC. It encodes CASSSRRGTRET. The whole CDR3 reads CASSSRRGTRETQYF.

Turning to this clone: The read ends 3 residues shy of where the CDR3 ends; the end is completed using the germline J gene. This sequence joins TRBV2 and TRBJ2-1; 7 bases fit TRBD1. This CDR3 region has 15 residues. Trimming took 6 bases from V and 5 from J; bases not matched to a gene: 10. Per the germline V gene, CDR1 is SNHLY and CDR2 is FYNNEI. This CDR3 reads CASRGLGGSHNEQFF. The sequenced CDR3 bases are TGTGCCAGCAGGGGGCTAGGGGGCAGCCACAATGAG.

About this clone: The read halts 3 residues ahead of the CDR3 end, with the missing end drawn from the germline J gene. This chain links TRBV28 with TRBJ2-7; D is undetermined. The CDR3 covers 12 residues. Trimming stripped 6 bases from V and 0 bases from J, with 6 bases between. Germline CDR1 MDHEN, CDR2 SYDVKM. The CDR3 protein is CASRTGSYEQYF. The part of the CDR3 DNA that was read is TGTGCCAGCAGAACTGGCTCCTACGAG.

Worth noting for this clone: The read is 3 residues too short to cover the CDR3 end, so that end is filled in from the germline J gene. The rearrangement uses TRBV11-2 and TRBJ2-3, with no clear D. Germline loops: CDR1 SGHAT, CDR2 FQNNGV. V dropped 1 base and J dropped 3 bases, with 8 bases sitting between them. There are 14 residues in the CDR3. CDR3 sequence reads: CASSLVPRTDTQYF. Incomplete CDR3 DNA: TGTGCCAGCAGCTTAGTACCCCGGACAGATACG.

A remark on this clone: The read ends 3 residues early relative to the CDR3; the germline J gene fills the gap. The rearrangement joins TRBV4-2 to TRBJ2-3, with TRBD2 matching 14 bases. The CDR3 totals 18 residues. Unmatched junction bases numbered 10, after V lost 4 bases and J lost 4 bases. Germline lookup yields CDR1 LGHNA and CDR2 YNFKEQ. CDR3 bases read: TGTGCCAGCAGCCCAAGACTAGCGGGAGGGCCCGTTGCAGATACG. Protein: CASSPRLAGGPVADT. The full CDR3 reads CASSPRLAGGPVADTQYF.

About this clone: The CDR3 extends 3 residues past the end of the read, so its final part is completed from the germline J gene. The rearrangement links TRBV18 to TRBJ2-1; perhaps TRBD2 as D (5 bases). The V and J ends lost 4 bases and 0 bases respectively, with 10 bases between them. CDR1 and CDR2 (germline): KGHSH, LQKENI. CDR3 length equals 15 residues. CDR3 residues: CASSHSGYSYNEQFF. Partial CDR3 DNA: TGTGCCAGCTCACACAGCGGATACTCCTACAATGAG.

Worth noting for this clone: The read falls 3 residues short of the CDR3 end, and the missing part is taken from the germline J gene. The chain links TRBV7-2 to TRBJ2-2; weak D call: TRBD1 (6 bases). The CDR3 is 13 residues long. The ends were cut back, 5 bases at V and 6 bases at J, with 10 bases in the middle. The germline V gene encodes CDR1 SGHTA and CDR2 FQGNSA. CDR3 sequence: CASSPDSAGELFF. The CDR3 DNA, read in part, is TGTGCCAGCAGCCCGGACAGTGCCGGGGAG.

To note about this clone: The sequence runs out 3 residues before the end of the CDR3; the remainder is reconstructed from the germline J gene. The chain recombines TRBV7-3 with TRBJ2-1; maybe TRBD2 (7 bases). The CDR3 has 16 amino acids. V lost 5 bases to trimming and J lost 6 bases, with 20 bases between them. The germline V gene encodes CDR1 SGHTA and CDR2 FQGTGA. CDR3 sequence reads: CASSPFRGAGRNEQFF. CDR3 DNA (partial): TGTGCCAGCAGCCCGTTTCGGGGGGCGGGTCGCAATGAG.